This T cell receptor (beta chain) came from a study of blood T cell repertoires in COVID-19. Overall study: Collection of acute and convalescent COVID-19 samples took place in the United States, Italy and Spain. PBMCs, B-cell-depleted T cells, or T cells were the source of the cDNA or gDNA that made up the material.

The authors' processing: Scientists estimated how many nucleated cells there were by amplifying reference gene primers. Method: immunoSEQ multiplex PCR; TCRdb's copy keeps in-frame clones and lacks some. From that table come the V and J calls and clone size; the DNA was used to work out D and trimming. The sample shows roughly 250,000 clones, under 90% of them seen only once. Germline loops: CDR1 LNHNV, CDR2 YYDKDF (reference sequence). The CDR3 contains 16 residues. V lost 3 bases to trimming and J lost 3 bases; unmatched junction nucleotides: 7. The sequence came from a woman in her sixties with active or convalescent COVID-19. The sample was peripheral blood. The V call is TRBV15, the J call TRBJ1-1; 10 bases agree with TRBD1. CDR3 bases: TGTGCCACCAGCAGTTGGAGACAGGGGGCGCACACTGAAGCTTTCTTT. Protein sequence: CATSSWRQGAHTEAFF.